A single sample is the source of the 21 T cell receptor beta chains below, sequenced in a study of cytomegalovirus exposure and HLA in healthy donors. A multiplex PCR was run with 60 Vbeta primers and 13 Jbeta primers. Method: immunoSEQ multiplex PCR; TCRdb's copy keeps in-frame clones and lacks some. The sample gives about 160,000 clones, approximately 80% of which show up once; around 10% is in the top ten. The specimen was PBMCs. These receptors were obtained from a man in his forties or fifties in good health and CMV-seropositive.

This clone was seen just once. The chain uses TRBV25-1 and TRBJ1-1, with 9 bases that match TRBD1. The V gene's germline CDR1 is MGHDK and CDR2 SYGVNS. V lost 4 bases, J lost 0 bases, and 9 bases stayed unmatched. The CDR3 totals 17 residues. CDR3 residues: CASSGGQGPILNTEAFF. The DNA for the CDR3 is TGTGCCAGCAGTGGAGGACAGGGGCCAATACTGAACACTGAAGCTTTCTTT.

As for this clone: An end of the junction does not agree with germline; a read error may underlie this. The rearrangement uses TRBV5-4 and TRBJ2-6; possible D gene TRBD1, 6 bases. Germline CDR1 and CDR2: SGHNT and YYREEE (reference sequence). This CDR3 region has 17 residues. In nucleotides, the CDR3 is TGTGCCAGCAGCAGCCGACAGGAAGGGACCGGGGCCAACGGCCTGACTTTC. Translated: CASSSRQEGTGANGLTF. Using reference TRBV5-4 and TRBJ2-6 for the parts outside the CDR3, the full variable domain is ETGVTQSPTHLIKTRGQQVTLRCSSQSGHNTVSWYQQALGQGPQFIFQYYREEENGRGNFPPRFSGLQFPNYSSELNVNALELDDSALYLCASSSRQEGTGANGLTFGAGSRLTVL.

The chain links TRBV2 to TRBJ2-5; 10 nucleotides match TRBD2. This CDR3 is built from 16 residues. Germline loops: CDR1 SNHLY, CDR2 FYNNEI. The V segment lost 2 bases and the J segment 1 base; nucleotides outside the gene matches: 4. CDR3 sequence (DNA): TGTGCCAGCAGTGAATCCCTAGCGGGGGCCCAAGAGACCCAGTACTTC. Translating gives CASSESLAGAQETQYF. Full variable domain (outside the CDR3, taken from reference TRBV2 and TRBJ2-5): EPEVTQTPSHQVTQMGQEVILRCVPISNHLYFYWYRQILGQKVEFLVSFYNNEISEKSEIFDDQFSVERPDGSNFTLKIRSTKLEDSAMYFCASSESLAGAQETQYFGPGTRLLVL.

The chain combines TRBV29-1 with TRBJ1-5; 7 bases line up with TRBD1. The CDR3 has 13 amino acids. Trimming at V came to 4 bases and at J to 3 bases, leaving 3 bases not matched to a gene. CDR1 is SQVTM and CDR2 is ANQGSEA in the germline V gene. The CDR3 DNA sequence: TGCAGCGTTGGTGGACAGGCCAATCAGCCCCAGCATTTT. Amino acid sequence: CSVGGQANQPQHF.

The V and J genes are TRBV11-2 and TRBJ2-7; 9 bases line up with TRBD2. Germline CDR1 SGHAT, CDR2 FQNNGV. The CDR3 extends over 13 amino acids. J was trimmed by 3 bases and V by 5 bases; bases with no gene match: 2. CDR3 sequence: CASSPAGGYEQYF. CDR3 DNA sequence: TGTGCCAGCAGCCCAGCGGGAGGCTACGAGCAGTACTTC. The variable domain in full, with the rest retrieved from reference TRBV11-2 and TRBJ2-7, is EAGVAQSPRYKIIEKRQSVAFWCNPISGHATLYWYQQILGQGPKLLIQFQNNGVVDDSQLPKDRFSAERLKGVDSTLKIQPAKLEDSAVYLCASSPAGGYEQYFGPGTRLTVT.

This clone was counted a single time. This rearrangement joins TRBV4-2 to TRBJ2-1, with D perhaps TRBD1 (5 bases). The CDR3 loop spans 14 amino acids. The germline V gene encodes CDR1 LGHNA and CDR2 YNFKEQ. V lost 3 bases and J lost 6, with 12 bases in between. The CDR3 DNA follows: TGTGCCAGCAGCCACGGCAGGGCTCGCAATGAGCAGTTCTTC. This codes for CASSHGRARNEQFF.

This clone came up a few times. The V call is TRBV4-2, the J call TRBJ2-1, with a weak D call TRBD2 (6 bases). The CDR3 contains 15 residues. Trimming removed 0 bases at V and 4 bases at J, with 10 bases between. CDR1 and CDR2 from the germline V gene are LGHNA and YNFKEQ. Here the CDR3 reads CASSQELAPYNEQFF. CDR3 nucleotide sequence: TGTGCCAGCAGCCAAGAACTAGCCCCGTACAATGAGCAGTTCTTC.

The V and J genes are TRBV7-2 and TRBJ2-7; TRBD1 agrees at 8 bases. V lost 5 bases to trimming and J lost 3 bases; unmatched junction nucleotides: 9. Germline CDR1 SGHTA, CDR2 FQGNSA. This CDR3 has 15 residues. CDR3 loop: CASSPRTGSIYEQYF. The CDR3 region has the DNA TGTGCCAGCAGCCCCCGGACAGGGAGTATCTACGAGCAGTACTTC. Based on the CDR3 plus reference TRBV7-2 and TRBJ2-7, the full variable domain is GAGVSQSPSNKVTEKGKDVELRCDPISGHTALYWYRQSLGQGLEFLIYFQGNSAPDKSGLPSDRFSAERTGGSVSTLTIQRTQQEDSAVYLCASSPRTGSIYEQYFGPGTRLTVT.

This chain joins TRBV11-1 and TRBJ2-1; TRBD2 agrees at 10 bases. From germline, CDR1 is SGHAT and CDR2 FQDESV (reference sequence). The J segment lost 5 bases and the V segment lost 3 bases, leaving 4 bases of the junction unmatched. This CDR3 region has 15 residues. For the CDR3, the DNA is TGTGCCAGCAGCTTTGTAGCGGGAGGCCACAATGAGCAGTTCTTC. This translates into CASSFVAGGHNEQFF.

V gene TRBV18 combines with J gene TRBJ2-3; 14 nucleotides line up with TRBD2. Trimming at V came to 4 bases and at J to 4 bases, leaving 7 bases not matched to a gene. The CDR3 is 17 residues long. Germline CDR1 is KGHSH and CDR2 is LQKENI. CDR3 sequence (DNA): TGTGCCAGCTCACGGACCGGGACTAGCGGGAGTTCAGATACGCAGTATTTT. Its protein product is CASSRTGTSGSSDTQYF.

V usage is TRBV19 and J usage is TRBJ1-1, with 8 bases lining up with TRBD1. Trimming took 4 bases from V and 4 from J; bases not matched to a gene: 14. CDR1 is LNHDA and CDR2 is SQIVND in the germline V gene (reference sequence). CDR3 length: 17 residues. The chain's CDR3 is CASSRKKDRAFGTEAFF. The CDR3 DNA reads TGTGCCAGTAGTAGGAAAAAGGACAGGGCCTTTGGCACTGAAGCTTTCTTT. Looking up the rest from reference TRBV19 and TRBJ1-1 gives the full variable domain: DGGITQSPKYLFRKEGQNVTLSCEQNLNHDAMYWYRQDPGQGLRLIYYSQIVNDFQKGDIAEGYSVSREKKESFPLTVTSAQKNPTAFYLCASSRKKDRAFGTEAFFGQGTRLTVV.

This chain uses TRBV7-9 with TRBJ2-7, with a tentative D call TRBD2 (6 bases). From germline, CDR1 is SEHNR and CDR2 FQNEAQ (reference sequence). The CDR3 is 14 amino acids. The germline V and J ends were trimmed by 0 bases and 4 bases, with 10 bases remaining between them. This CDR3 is CASSLAGTPYEQYF. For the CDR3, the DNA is TGTGCCAGCAGCTTAGCCGGGACTCCTTACGAGCAGTACTTC.

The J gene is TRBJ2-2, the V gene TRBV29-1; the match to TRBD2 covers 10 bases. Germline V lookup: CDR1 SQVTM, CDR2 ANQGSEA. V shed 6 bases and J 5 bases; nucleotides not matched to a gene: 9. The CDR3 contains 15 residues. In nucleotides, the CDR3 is TGCAGCGTCGGTAGCGGGGGGACTAGGACCGGGGAGCTGTTTTTT. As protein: CSVGSGGTRTGELFF.

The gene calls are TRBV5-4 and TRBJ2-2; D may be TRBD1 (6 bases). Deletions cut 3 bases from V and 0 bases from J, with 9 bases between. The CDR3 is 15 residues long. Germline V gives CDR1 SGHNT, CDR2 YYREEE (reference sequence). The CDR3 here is CASSSRTANTGELFF. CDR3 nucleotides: TGTGCCAGCAGCTCTCGGACAGCGAACACCGGGGAGCTGTTTTTT.

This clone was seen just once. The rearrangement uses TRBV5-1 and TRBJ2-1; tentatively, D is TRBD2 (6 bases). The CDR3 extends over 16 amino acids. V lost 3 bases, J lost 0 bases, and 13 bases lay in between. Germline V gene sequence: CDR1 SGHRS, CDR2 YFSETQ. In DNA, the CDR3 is TGCGCCAGCAGCTCGACTAGTCCCAGCTCCTACAATGAGCAGTTCTTC. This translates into CASSSTSPSSYNEQFF.

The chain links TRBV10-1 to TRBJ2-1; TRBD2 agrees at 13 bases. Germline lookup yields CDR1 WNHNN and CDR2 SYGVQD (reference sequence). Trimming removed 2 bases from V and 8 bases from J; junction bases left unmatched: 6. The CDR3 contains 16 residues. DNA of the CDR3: TGCGCCAGCAGTGAGGCGACTAGCGGGAGGATGCATGAGCAGTTCTTC. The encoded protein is CASSEATSGRMHEQFF.

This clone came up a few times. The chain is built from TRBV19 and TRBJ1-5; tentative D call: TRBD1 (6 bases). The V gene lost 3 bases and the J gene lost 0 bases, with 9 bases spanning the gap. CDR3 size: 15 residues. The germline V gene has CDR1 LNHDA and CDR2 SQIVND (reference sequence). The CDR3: CASSIDRYSNQPQHF. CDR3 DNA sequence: TGTGCCAGTAGTATCGACAGGTATAGCAATCAGCCCCAGCATTTT.

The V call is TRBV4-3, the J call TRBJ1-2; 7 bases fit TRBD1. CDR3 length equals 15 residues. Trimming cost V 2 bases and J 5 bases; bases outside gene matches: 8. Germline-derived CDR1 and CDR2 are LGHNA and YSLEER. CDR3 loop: CASSQQGVLTYGYTF. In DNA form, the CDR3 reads TGCGCCAGCAGCCAACAGGGGGTCCTTACATATGGCTACACCTTC.

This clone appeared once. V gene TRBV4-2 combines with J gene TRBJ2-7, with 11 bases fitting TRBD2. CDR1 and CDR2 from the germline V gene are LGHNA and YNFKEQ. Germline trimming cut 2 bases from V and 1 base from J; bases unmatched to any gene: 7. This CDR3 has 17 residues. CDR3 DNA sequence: TGTGCCAGCAGCCAAACTAGCGGGAGCTGGGGATCCTACGAGCAGTACTTC. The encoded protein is CASSQTSGSWGSYEQYF.

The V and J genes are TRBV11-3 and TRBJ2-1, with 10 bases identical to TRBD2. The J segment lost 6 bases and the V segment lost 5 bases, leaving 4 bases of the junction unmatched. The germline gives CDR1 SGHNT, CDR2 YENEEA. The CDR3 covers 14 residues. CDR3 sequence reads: CASSELAGINEQFF. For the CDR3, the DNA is TGTGCCAGCAGCGAACTAGCGGGGATCAATGAGCAGTTCTTC.

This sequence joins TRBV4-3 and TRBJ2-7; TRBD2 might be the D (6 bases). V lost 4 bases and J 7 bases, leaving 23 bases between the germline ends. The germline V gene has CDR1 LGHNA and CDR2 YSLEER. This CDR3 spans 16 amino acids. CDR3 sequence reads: CASSPSRAGSPREQYF. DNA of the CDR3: TGCGCCAGCAGCCCGAGTCGGGCGGGGTCCCCAAGGGAGCAGTACTTC.